This T cell receptor beta chain was captured by sequencing in a study of blood T cell repertoires in COVID-19. The CDR3 is 16 amino acids. With 4 bases clipped from V and 0 bases from J, the junction kept 10 bases outside the gene matches. The germline V gene encodes CDR1 SGHRS and CDR2 YFSETQ. This table comes from immunoSEQ multiplex PCR, and its TCRdb copy is limited to in-frame clones, with some not included. Of roughly 380,000 clones in the sample, more than 75% were seen once. Sequenced input: PBMCs or T cells enriched from blood (not recorded which). V gene TRBV5-1 combines with J gene TRBJ2-7; 7 bases are a match to TRBD1. The receptor comes from a woman aged 25-40 years who had recovered from COVID-19. The CDR3 bases are TGCGCCAGCAGCCCAGAGGGGGCCCGAATCTCCTACGAGCAGTACTTC. Translation: CASSPEGARISYEQYF. The full variable domain, its missing parts supplied by reference TRBV5-1 and TRBJ2-7, is KAGVTQTPRYLIKTRGQQVTLSCSPISGHRSVSWYQQTPGQGLQFLFEYFSETQRNKGNFPGRFSGRQFSNSRSEMNVSTLELGDSALYLCASSPEGARISYEQYFGPGTRLTVT.